The rows below give T cell receptor beta chains drawn from one sample of a study of Graves' ophthalmopathy and Graves' hyperthyroidism. TCRdb independently ran MiXCR on the multiplex PCR reads; one entry per CDR3 protein. Here the sample spans hundreds of thousands of distinct CDR3 sequences, over 40% being singletons. Material for sequencing was peripheral blood. The receptors here all came from an adult man with Graves' ophthalmopathy. CDR3s include the opening cysteine and the closing phenylalanine or tryptophan. Each record gives: D gene, J gene, clone size, V gene, CDR3 length, CDR3 protein, CDR3 DNA. The D gene is left open where the match is weak. The size entry is marked missing in some rows and otherwise reads once, few, many or a size class.

.,TRBJ2-7,.,TRBV10-3,15,CASRGGFDRAYEQYF,TGTGCCAGCAGGGGAGGATTCGACAGAGCCTACGAGCAGTACTTC
TRBD1,TRBJ2-5,.,TRBV11-1,16,CASSPRQGGIQETQYF,TGTGCCAGCAGCCCCAGACAGGGGGGCATCCAAGAGACCCAGTACTTC
.,TRBJ1-1,.,TRBV20-1,14,CSAREPSGGDEAFF,TGCAGTGCTAGAGAACCGAGTGGGGGGGACGAAGCTTTCTTT
.,TRBJ1-1,many,TRBV7-8,15,CASSLGRDLATEAFF,TGTGCCAGCAGCTTAGGAAGGGATCTGGCCACTGAAGCTTTCTTT
TRBD1,TRBJ2-7,few,TRBV12-5,14,CASGMTTGRYEQYF,TGTGCTAGTGGTATGACGACAGGGCGCTACGAGCAGTACTTC
.,TRBJ1-5,many,TRBV7-8,17,CASSLSIEEQGNQPQHF,TGTGCCAGCAGCTTATCGATTGAGGAGCAGGGCAATCAGCCCCAGCATTTT
.,TRBJ2-3,few,TRBV24-1,16,CATSDPGPDHTDTQYF,TGTGCCACCAGTGATCCCGGACCAGACCACACAGATACGCAGTATTTT
.,TRBJ2-7,many,TRBV20-1,14,CSARGSGKTYEQYF,TGCAGTGCTAGAGGATCGGGGAAAACCTACGAGCAGTACTTC
.,TRBJ2-5,.,TRBV29-1,13,CSVGLGGNQPQYF,TGCAGCGTTGGTCTCGGGGGCAATCAGCCCCAGTACTTC
TRBD1,TRBJ1-2,many,TRBV29-1,15,CSVRSRGQENYGYTF,TGCAGCGTAAGATCCCGGGGACAGGAGAACTATGGCTACACCTTC
TRBD1,TRBJ1-1,many,TRBV7-2,15,CASSSEVGTGVGAFF,TGTGCCAGCAGCTCCGAGGTTGGGACAGGGGTGGGAGCTTTCTTT
.,TRBJ2-5,few,TRBV4-3,16,CASSPLGGRTWQTQYF,TGCGCCAGCAGCCCACTAGGGGGGAGAACGTGGCAGACCCAGTACTTC
TRBD1,TRBJ1-5,.,TRBV10-3,13,CAISRQGDQPQHF,TGTGCCATCAGCCGACAGGGAGACCAGCCCCAGCATTTT
TRBD1,TRBJ1-6,many,TRBV11-3,18,CASSLADNGQGFGSPLHF,TGTGCCAGCAGCTTAGCGGACAACGGACAGGGGTTTGGTTCACCCCTCCACTTT
TRBD1,TRBJ1-1,many,TRBV12-3/TRBV12-4,17,CASSSRDRGDLNTEAFF,TGTGCCAGCAGTTCCCGGGACAGGGGGGACTTGAACACTGAAGCTTTCTTT
.,TRBJ1-1,.,TRBV12-3/TRBV12-4,14,CASSWGRVGTEAFF,TGTGCCAGCAGTTGGGGCAGGGTCGGAACTGAAGCTTTCTTT
TRBD1,TRBJ1-5,many,TRBV7-9,17,CASSTGQGPYSNQPQHF,TGTGCCAGCAGCACAGGACAGGGGCCCTATAGCAATCAGCCCCAGCATTTT
.,TRBJ1-1,many,TRBV19,14,CASSINPGHTEAFF,TGTGCCAGTAGTATAAATCCGGGTCACACTGAAGCTTTCTTT
.,TRBJ2-7,.,TRBV5-1,13,CASSFSQSYEQYF,TGCGCCAGCAGCTTTTCTCAGTCCTACGAGCAGTACTTC
TRBD2,TRBJ2-7,.,TRBV5-1,15,CASSLGLAGTHEQYF,TGCGCCAGCAGCTTAGGACTAGCGGGAACGCACGAGCAGTACTTC
.,TRBJ2-3,.,TRBV7-3,18,CASSPGGADYTLTDTQYF,TGTGCCAGCAGCCCAGGGGGTGCGGACTACACCTTGACAGATACGCAGTATTTT
.,TRBJ1-1,many,TRBV2,13,CASSGQGSTEAFF,TGTGCCAGCAGTGGGCAGGGTAGCACTGAAGCTTTCTTT
.,TRBJ1-6,few,TRBV7-2,14,CASSFNSHNSPLHF,TGTGCCAGCAGCTTCAACAGCCATAATTCACCCCTCCACTTT
.,TRBJ1-5,many,TRBV19,12,CASSIGNQPQHF,TGTGCCAGTAGTATAGGTAATCAGCCCCAGCATTTT
.,TRBJ2-5,.,TRBV24-1,17,CATSDVQHGQMWETQYF,TGTGCCACCAGTGATGTACAGCACGGACAGATGTGGGAGACCCAGTACTTC
.,TRBJ2-1,.,TRBV7-9,15,CASSPQAGTRNQQFF,TGTGCCAGCAGCCCTCAGGCAGGGACCCGCAATCAGCAGTTCTTC
TRBD1,TRBJ2-7,.,TRBV7-8,14,CASSQEYRGYEQYF,TGTGCCAGCAGCCAAGAGTACAGGGGCTACGAGCAGTACTTC
.,TRBJ2-7,.,TRBV6-6,12,CASSGRLYEQYF,TGTGCCAGCAGTGGGCGTTTGTACGAGCAGTACTTC
TRBD1,TRBJ2-6,.,TRBV28,17,CASGSGTGVSGANVLTF,TGTGCCAGCGGATCCGGGACAGGTGTCTCTGGGGCCAACGTCCTGACTTTC
.,TRBJ1-6,.,TRBV7-9,15,CASSERQGRSSPLHF,TGTGCCAGCAGTGAGCGGCAGGGAAGGTCTTCACCCCTCCACTTT
.,TRBJ2-3,many,TRBV7-8,11,CASTSADTQYF,TGTGCCAGCACTTCTGCAGATACGCAGTATTTT
.,TRBJ2-3,few,TRBV29-1,14,CSVDLGGSEDTQYF,TGCAGCGTTGACCTCGGGGGCTCTGAGGATACGCAGTATTTT
.,TRBJ1-4,.,TRBV25-1,18,CASSEYNSDTRGPGKLFF,TGTGCCAGCAGTGAATATAACTCGGACACCCGGGGGCCTGGAAAACTGTTTTTT
.,TRBJ1-2,many,TRBV29-1,13,CSVPSDLNYGYTF,TGCAGTGTTCCTAGCGACTTAAACTATGGCTACACCTTC
.,TRBJ1-5,.,TRBV19,15,CASSIGWQGYQPQHF,TGTGCCAGTAGTATTGGGTGGCAGGGTTATCAGCCCCAGCATTTT
.,TRBJ2-6,many,TRBV19,16,CASRYPGQAGANVLTF,TGTGCCAGTAGGTATCCGGGACAAGCCGGGGCCAACGTCCTGACTTTC
TRBD1,TRBJ2-7,many,TRBV20-1,14,CSAIEGDRAYEQYF,TGCAGTGCTATCGAGGGGGACAGGGCCTACGAGCAGTACTTC
TRBD2,TRBJ2-7,.,TRBV20-1,14,CSATYSGVPYEQYF,TGCAGTGCTACCTATAGCGGGGTCCCCTACGAGCAGTACTTC
TRBD1,TRBJ1-2,many,TRBV25-1,15,CASSDPGQGDYGYTF,TGTGCCAGCAGTGACCCGGGACAGGGTGACTATGGCTACACCTTC
.,TRBJ2-7,.,TRBV2,15,CASSLSTFHAHEQYF,TGTGCCAGCAGCCTTTCGACCTTTCACGCCCACGAGCAGTACTTC
.,TRBJ1-6,.,TRBV11-1,14,CASSHGGSNSPLHF,TGTGCCAGCAGTCATGGAGGGTCAAATTCACCCCTCCACTTT
TRBD2,TRBJ2-3,.,TRBV19,16,CASSMRPAGVSDTQYF,TGTGCCAGTAGTATGCGGCCAGCGGGGGTATCAGATACGCAGTATTTT
.,TRBJ2-7,few,TRBV12-3/TRBV12-4,14,CASSKLRNTYEQYF,TGTGCCAGCAGTAAACTACGGAATACCTACGAGCAGTACTTC
.,TRBJ2-7,.,TRBV5-1,13,CASSYYDSYEQYF,TGTGCCAGCAGTTACTATGACAGTTACGAGCAGTACTTC
.,TRBJ1-1,many,TRBV19,14,CASSPQTGSAEAFF,TGTGCCAGTAGCCCTCAAACAGGGTCGGCTGAAGCTTTCTTT
TRBD1,TRBJ2-7,.,TRBV2,18,CASSQAVGSGTGLSEQYF,TGTGCCAGCAGCCAAGCAGTCGGGAGTGGGACAGGGCTGTCCGAGCAGTACTTC
.,TRBJ1-2,.,TRBV2,14,CASKRDRANYGYTF,TGTGCCAGCAAGAGGGACCGTGCTAACTATGGCTACACCTTC
.,TRBJ1-1,many,TRBV29-1,13,CSVGTRQDTEAFF,TGCAGCGTTGGAACTAGGCAGGACACTGAAGCTTTCTTT
.,TRBJ1-5,many,TRBV10-3,13,CAISESTGQPQHF,TGTGCCATCAGTGAGTCGACGGGGCAGCCCCAGCATTTT
TRBD1,TRBJ2-7,.,TRBV10-3,12,CASRTGIYEQYF,TGTGCCAGCAGGACAGGGATCTACGAGCAGTACTTC